A single sample gave rise to the 20 T cell receptor beta chains below, sequenced in a study of patients and donors after allogeneic stem cell transplantation. In TCRdb, the RT-PCR reads were re-called with MiXCR into one record per CDR3 protein. Altogether roughly 9,900 distinct CDR3 sequences are present, roughly a fifth being singletons, with the ten largest covering about half. Sequencing was carried out using blood, either unsorted or a sorted T cell fraction (not recorded which). The receptors stem from a human donor who was either an allogeneic HSCT recipient or a stem cell or donor lymphocyte infusion donor (not recorded which). It is not recorded whose cells these are; they may come from a transplant donor.

This chain joins TRBV5-1 and TRBJ2-7; possibly TRBD1 for D (5 bases). The CDR3 runs 15 residues. Germline assignment: CDR1 SGHRS and CDR2 YFSETQ. The V end was cut by 2 bases, the J end by 6 bases, with 18 bases between. This chain's CDR3 is CASSFLSGHMGEQYF. As DNA, the CDR3 is TGCGCCAGCAGCTTTTTATCAGGGCATATGGGCGAGCAGTACTTC.

Only a few counts were recorded for this clonotype. This sequence joins TRBV12-3 or TRBV12-4 and TRBJ2-7; the match to TRBD2 covers 7 bases. V was clipped by 5 bases and J by 3 bases; unmatched bases: 7. The length of the CDR3 is 14 residues. The CDR3 coding sequence is TGTGCCAGCAGTACCTGGGGGGGAAACTACGAGCAGTACTTC. Translated, it gives CASSTWGGNYEQYF.

This clonotype rates as large. V usage is TRBV5-4 and J usage is TRBJ1-4, with unresolved D. In germline, CDR1 is SGHNT, CDR2 YYREEE (reference sequence). V shed 0 bases and J shed 0 bases, with 9 bases lying between them. The CDR3 extends over 16 amino acids. The CDR3 is CASSLGTFATNEKLFF. CDR3 nucleotides: TGTGCCAGCAGCTTGGGAACTTTTGCAACTAATGAAAAACTGTTTTTT.

The chain employs TRBV4-3 and TRBJ2-5; D is undetermined. Germline CDR1 and CDR2: LGHNA and YSLEER. V was trimmed by 0 bases and J by 2 bases, leaving 13 bases between them. The CDR3 runs to 16 residues. CDR3 coding DNA: TGCGCCAGCAGCCAAGAAGTTGGCTCGACGCAAGAGACCCAGTACTTC. Protein: CASSQEVGSTQETQYF.

This clonotype has only a few counts. V is TRBV5-1 and J is TRBJ1-2; a possible D gene is TRBD1 (6 bases). This CDR3 comprises 14 residues. CDR1 is SGHRS, CDR2 YFSETQ, per germline. V lost 1 base and J 5 bases, leaving 12 bases between the germline ends. The CDR3 protein is CASSLSGQGYGYTF. CDR3 bases: TGCGCCAGCAGCTTGTCGGGGCAGGGGTATGGCTACACCTTC. Based on the CDR3 plus reference TRBV5-1 and TRBJ1-2, the full variable domain is KAGVTQTPRYLIKTRGQQVTLSCSPISGHRSVSWYQQTPGQGLQFLFEYFSETQRNKGNFPGRFSGRQFSNSRSEMNVSTLELGDSALYLCASSLSGQGYGYTFGSGTRLTVV.

The chain employs TRBV30 and TRBJ2-5; D might be TRBD2 (6 bases). The germline V gene encodes CDR1 GTSNPN and CDR2 SVGIG (reference sequence). The V and J ends lost 5 bases and 6 bases respectively, with 13 bases between them. The CDR3 is 12 amino acids. Here the CDR3 reads CAWLSGDKTQYF. The CDR3 nucleotides are TGTGCCTGGTTATCGGGAGACAAGACCCAGTACTTC.

This clonotype was counted at least ten times. The rearrangement joins TRBV10-3 to TRBJ1-4; no clear D gene. The V end lost 0 bases, the J end lost 5 bases, and 10 bases lay between the germline ends. Per the germline V gene, CDR1 is ENHRY and CDR2 is SYGVKD. The CDR3 has 15 residues. CDR3 coding DNA: TGTGCCATCAGTGAGTCATATAGGCAAAATGAAAAACTGTTTTTT. Translating it yields CAISESYRQNEKLFF.

This chain joins TRBV5-1 and TRBJ2-6; 7 bases line up with TRBD1. The germline CDR1 and CDR2 sequences are SGHRS and YFSETQ. The ends lost 4 bases at V and 0 bases at J; junction bases unmatched: 7. The CDR3 consists of 17 residues. The CDR3 here is CASSGRDSDSGANVLTF. The CDR3 DNA is TGCGCCAGCAGCGGACGGGACAGTGACTCTGGGGCCAACGTCCTGACTTTC.

The table lists this clonotype with many counts. The genes are TRBV9 and TRBJ2-2; D gene uncertain. The CDR3 has 15 residues. With 1 base removed from V and 2 bases from J, the gap between germline ends came to 9 bases. From germline, CDR1 is SGDLS and CDR2 YYNGEE. The CDR3 region has the DNA TGTGCCAGCAGCGTAACGGACGCCAACACCGGGGAGCTGTTTTTT. Its translation is CASSVTDANTGELFF.

This chain uses TRBV5-1 with TRBJ2-1; 9 bases fit TRBD1. The germline CDR1 and CDR2 sequences are SGHRS and YFSETQ. V gave up 4 bases and J gave up 1 base; unmatched junction bases: 9. The CDR3 consists of 17 residues. CDR3 in DNA: TGCGCCAGCAGCCCCGGTGGGGGGACAGGGTCCTACAATGAGCAGTTCTTC. Encoded protein: CASSPGGGTGSYNEQFF.

This clonotype is classed as large. The rearrangement uses TRBV5-1 and TRBJ1-2; no definite D call. The CDR3 is 12 residues long. Germline lookup yields CDR1 SGHRS and CDR2 YFSETQ. The V gene lost 0 bases and the J gene lost 6 bases, with 6 bases spanning the gap. The CDR3 bases are TGCGCCAGCAGCTTGGACGGAAATGGCTACACCTTC. Amino acids: CASSLDGNGYTF. The full variable domain, completed using reference TRBV5-1 and TRBJ1-2, is KAGVTQTPRYLIKTRGQQVTLSCSPISGHRSVSWYQQTPGQGLQFLFEYFSETQRNKGNFPGRFSGRQFSNSRSEMNVSTLELGDSALYLCASSLDGNGYTFGSGTRLTVV.

This clonotype was seen repeatedly, ten times or more. The rearrangement uses TRBV6-5 and TRBJ1-5; D uncertain. Trimming cost V 0 bases and J 1 base, with 7 bases left between them. The CDR3 spans 15 residues. Germline lookup yields CDR1 MNHEY and CDR2 SVGAGI. In DNA, the CDR3 is TGTGCCAGCAGTTACTCACGGGCGAGCAATCAGCCCCAGCATTTT. The encoded protein is CASSYSRASNQPQHF.

Many counts were recorded for this clonotype. J is TRBJ1-6 and V is TRBV7-2; D is unresolved. Trimming shortened V by 5 bases and J by 6 bases, and 14 bases separated the two germline ends. This CDR3 has 15 amino acids. CDR1 SGHTA and CDR2 FQGNSA come from the germline V gene. The CDR3 coding sequence is TGTGCCAGCAGCCCCCTAAGGACGGTTAATTCACCCCTCCACTTT. Protein sequence: CASSPLRTVNSPLHF.

This clonotype was observed at least ten times. The CDR3 here is CASSNSGDSDQPQHF. DNA for the CDR3: TGCGCCAGCAGCAACTCCGGGGATTCGGATCAGCCCCAGCATTTT. V gene TRBV5-1 combines with J gene TRBJ1-5; D not resolved. The V gene lost 4 bases and the J gene lost 5 bases, with 16 bases spanning the gap. This CDR3 contains 15 residues. CDR1 SGHRS and CDR2 YFSETQ come from the germline V gene.

This clonotype was counted at least ten times. The J gene is TRBJ1-2, the V gene TRBV30; 7 nucleotides agree with TRBD1. Germline CDR1 is GTSNPN and CDR2 is SVGIG (reference sequence). This CDR3 contains 13 residues. Trimming at V came to 2 bases and at J to 8 bases, leaving 8 bases not matched to a gene. The CDR3 nucleotides read TGTGCCTGGAGTCTTAAGGGGGCTCGCGGCTACACCTTC. It codes for CAWSLKGARGYTF.

The chain employs TRBV5-4 and TRBJ2-1; D ambiguous. Trimming shortened V by 4 bases and J by 0 bases, and 11 bases separated the two germline ends. The germline gives CDR1 SGHNT, CDR2 YYREEE (reference sequence). The CDR3 contains 15 residues. CDR3 amino acids: CASSGDVRSYNEQFF. The CDR3, as DNA: TGTGCCAGCAGCGGTGACGTACGCTCCTACAATGAGCAGTTCTTC.

J is TRBJ1-1 and V is TRBV10-3, with D possibly TRBD1 on 6 matching bases. V lost 5 bases and J lost 7, with 11 bases in between. The CDR3 has 12 residues. The germline V gene encodes CDR1 ENHRY and CDR2 SYGVKD. This CDR3 is CAISRRQDEAFF. In nucleotides, the CDR3 is TGTGCCATCAGTAGACGACAGGATGAAGCTTTCTTT.

This clonotype was detected a few times. The J gene is TRBJ1-2, the V gene TRBV6-6, with D possibly matching TRBD1 (5 bases). CDR1 and CDR2 (germline): MNHNY, SVGAGI (reference sequence). The CDR3 has 17 residues. V lost 1 base and J lost 1, with 16 bases in between. The CDR3 protein is CASSYFMVKGSNYGYTF. The CDR3 DNA sequence: TGTGCCAGCAGTTACTTCATGGTAAAGGGGAGTAACTATGGCTACACCTTC.

The rearrangement links TRBV18 to TRBJ2-2, with unresolved D. V was clipped by 2 bases and J by 7 bases, with 8 bases between them. Germline loops: CDR1 KGHSH, CDR2 LQKENI. The CDR3 loop spans 13 amino acids. CDR3 loop: CASSPGAYGELFF. In nucleotides, the CDR3 is TGTGCCAGCTCACCAGGCGCCTACGGGGAGCTGTTTTTT.

The J gene is TRBJ1-1, the V gene TRBV7-2, with no clear D. Germline CDR1 is SGHTA and CDR2 is FQGNSA. V was shortened by 2 bases and J by 9 bases, with 7 bases between the two germline ends. This CDR3 has 11 amino acids. The chain's CDR3 is CASSLSRQAFF. The DNA for the CDR3 is TGTGCCAGCAGCTTATCACGGCAAGCTTTCTTT.